This is a list of T cell receptor beta chains from one sample in a study of cytomegalovirus exposure and HLA in healthy donors. Sequencing was performed with immunoSEQ multiplex PCR; in TCRdb, only in-frame clones are kept and a portion is missing. This table has more than 150,000 clones, over 60% appearing once. Source material: PBMCs. The receptors stem from a man aged 18 to 35 in good health and CMV-seronegative. Both conserved end residues are part of each CDR3. The D gene is left open where the match is weak. Expanded clones get a size class; other rows say once, few or many, or leave the size out.

V	size	D	J	DNA	CDR3
TRBV6-1	-	-	TRBJ1-3	TGTGCCAGCAGTTCAGTCTCTGGAAACACCATATATTTT	CASSSVSGNTIYF
TRBV5-1	few	TRBD1	TRBJ2-5	TGCGCCAGCAGCTCACAGGGGGAGACCCAGTACTTC	CASSSQGETQYF
TRBV7-9	-	TRBD1	TRBJ1-6	TGTGCCAGCAGGGGCAGGGGGGCAGCCAATTCACCCCTCCACTTT	CASRGRGAANSPLHF
TRBV29-1	once	TRBD1	TRBJ2-1	TGCAGCGACCAAGTCCGGGACAGAGACAATGAGCAGTTCTTC	CSDQVRDRDNEQFF
TRBV11-3	-	TRBD1	TRBJ2-1	TGTGCCAGCAGCCAACGGGACAGTTACAATGAGCAGTTCTTC	CASSQRDSYNEQFF
TRBV6-5	-	-	TRBJ1-1	TGTGCCAGCAGTATGAACAGGGTAGGCACTGAAGCTTTCTTT	CASSMNRVGTEAFF
TRBV28	once	-	TRBJ1-2	TGTGCCAGCACCAGGGAGGATGGCTACACCTTC	CASTREDGYTF
TRBV30	-	TRBD1	TRBJ1-4	TGTGCCTGGAGTGTACGCGGACAGGGGCTAGGAAAACTGTTTTTT	CAWSVRGQGLGKLFF
TRBV7-9	-	-	TRBJ1-6	TGTGCCAGCAGCTTCGGGGAAAGGTCACCCCTCCACTTT	CASSFGERSPLHF
TRBV28	few	TRBD2	TRBJ2-2	TGTGCCAGCAGTCACGTGGGGGGGAAAGGCACCGGGGAGCTGTTTTTT	CASSHVGGKGTGELFF
TRBV5-4	-	TRBD1	TRBJ2-5	TGTGCCGACTCCCGGGACAGGGGAGTGGAGACCCAGTACTTC	CADSRDRGVETQYF
TRBV5-8	once	TRBD1	TRBJ2-3	TGTGCCAGCAGCTACGGACAGGTCACAGATACGCAGTATTTT	CASSYGQVTDTQYF
TRBV7-2	-	TRBD2	TRBJ2-3	TGTGCCAGCAGCTGGACTAGCCTAGATACGCAGTATTTT	CASSWTSLDTQYF
TRBV14	-	-	TRBJ2-7	TGTGCCAGCAGCCAAATCAGGGGACACTACGAGCAGTACTTC	CASSQIRGHYEQYF
TRBV28	-	-	TRBJ1-2	TGTGCCAGCAAGATCTTCGGACAGAACTATGGCTACACCTTC	CASKIFGQNYGYTF
TRBV10-1	once	-	TRBJ2-7	TGCGCCAGCAAAGAACAGGGTACCGTAGACTACGAGCAGTACTTC	CASKEQGTVDYEQYF
TRBV9	-	-	TRBJ2-7	TGTGCCAGCAGCGTAGGGACAGAAGCCTACGAGCAGTACTTC	CASSVGTEAYEQYF